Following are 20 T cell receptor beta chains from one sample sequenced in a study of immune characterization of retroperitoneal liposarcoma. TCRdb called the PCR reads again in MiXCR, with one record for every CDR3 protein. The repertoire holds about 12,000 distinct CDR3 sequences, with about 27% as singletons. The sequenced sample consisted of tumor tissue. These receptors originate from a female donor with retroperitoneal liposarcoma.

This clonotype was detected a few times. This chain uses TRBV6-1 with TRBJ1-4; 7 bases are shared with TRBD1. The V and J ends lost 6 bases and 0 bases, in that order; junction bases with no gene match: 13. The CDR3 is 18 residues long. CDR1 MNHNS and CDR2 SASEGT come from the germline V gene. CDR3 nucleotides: TGTGCCAGCAGGCGACACGGGACAGCCCTTGCAACTAATGAAAAACTGTTTTTT. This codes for CASRRHGTALATNEKLFF.

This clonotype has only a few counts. The CDR3 nucleotides are TGTGCCAGCAGCCTTACGACGGAGACCCAGTTCTTC. As protein: CASSLTTETQFF. The chain uses TRBV11-2 and TRBJ2-1; D unresolved. The CDR3 is 12 amino acids. Germline CDR1 is SGHAT and CDR2 is FQNNGV. Trimming stripped 5 bases from V and 13 bases from J, with 15 bases between.

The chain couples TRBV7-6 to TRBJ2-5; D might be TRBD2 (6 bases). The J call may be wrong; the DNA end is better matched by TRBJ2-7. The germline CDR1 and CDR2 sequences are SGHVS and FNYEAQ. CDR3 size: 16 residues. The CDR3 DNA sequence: TGTGCCAGCAGCCCAAGACTGGGACTCCACTTATACGAGCAGTACTTC. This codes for CASSPRLGLHLYEQYF.

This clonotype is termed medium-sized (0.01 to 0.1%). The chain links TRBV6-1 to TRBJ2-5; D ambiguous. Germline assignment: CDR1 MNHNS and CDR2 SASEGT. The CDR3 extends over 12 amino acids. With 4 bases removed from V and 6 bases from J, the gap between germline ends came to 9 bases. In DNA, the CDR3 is TGTGCCAGCAGTGCCTCAGCCAAGACCCAGTACTTC. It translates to CASSASAKTQYF.

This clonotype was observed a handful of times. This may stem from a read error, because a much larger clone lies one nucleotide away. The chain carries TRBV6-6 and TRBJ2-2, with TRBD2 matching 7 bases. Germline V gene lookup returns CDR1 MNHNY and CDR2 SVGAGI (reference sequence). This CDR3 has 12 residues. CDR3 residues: CASSYRGGALFF. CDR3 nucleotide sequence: TGTGCCAGCAGTTACCGGGGAGGGGCGCTGTTTTTT.

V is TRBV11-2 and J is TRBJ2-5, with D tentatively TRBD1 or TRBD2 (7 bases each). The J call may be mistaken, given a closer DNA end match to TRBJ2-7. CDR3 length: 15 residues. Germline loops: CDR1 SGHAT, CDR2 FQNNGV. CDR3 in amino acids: CASSSWGGQYYEQYF. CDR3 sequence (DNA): TGTGCCAGCAGCTCATGGGGGGGACAGTACTACGAGCAGTACTTC.

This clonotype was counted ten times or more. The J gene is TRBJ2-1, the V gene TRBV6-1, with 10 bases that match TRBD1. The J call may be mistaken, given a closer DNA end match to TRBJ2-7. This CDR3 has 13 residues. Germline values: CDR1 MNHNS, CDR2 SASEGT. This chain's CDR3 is CASSEGDRGEQYF. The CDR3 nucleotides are TGTGCCAGCAGTGAAGGGGACAGGGGCGAGCAGTACTTC.

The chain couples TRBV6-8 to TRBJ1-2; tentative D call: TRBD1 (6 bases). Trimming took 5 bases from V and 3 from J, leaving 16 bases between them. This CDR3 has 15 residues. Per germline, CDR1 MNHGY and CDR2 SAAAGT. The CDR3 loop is CASSRYRQEDYGYTF. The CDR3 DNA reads TGTGCCAGCAGTAGGTACCGACAGGAGGACTATGGCTACACCTTC.

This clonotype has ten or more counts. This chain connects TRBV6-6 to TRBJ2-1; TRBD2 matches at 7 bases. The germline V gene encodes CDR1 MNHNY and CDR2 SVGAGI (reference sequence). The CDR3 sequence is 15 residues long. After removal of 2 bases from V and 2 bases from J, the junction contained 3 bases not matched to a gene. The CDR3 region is CASSYVGGTYNEQFF. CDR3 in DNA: TGTGCCAGCAGTTACGTCGGGGGGACCTACAATGAGCAGTTCTTC.

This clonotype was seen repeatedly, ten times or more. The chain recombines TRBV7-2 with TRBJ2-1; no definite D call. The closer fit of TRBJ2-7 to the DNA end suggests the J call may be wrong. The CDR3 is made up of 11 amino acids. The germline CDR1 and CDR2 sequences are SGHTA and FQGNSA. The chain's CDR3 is CASSPMSEQYF. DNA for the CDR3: TGTGCCAGCAGCCCTATGAGTGAGCAGTACTTC.

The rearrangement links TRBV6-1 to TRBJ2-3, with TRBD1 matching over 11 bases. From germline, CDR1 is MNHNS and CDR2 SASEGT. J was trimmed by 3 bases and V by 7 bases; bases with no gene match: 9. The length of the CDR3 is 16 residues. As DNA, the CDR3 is TGTGCCAGCACCACCATCGGGACAGGGGGTACAGATACGCAGTATTTT. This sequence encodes CASTTIGTGGTDTQYF.

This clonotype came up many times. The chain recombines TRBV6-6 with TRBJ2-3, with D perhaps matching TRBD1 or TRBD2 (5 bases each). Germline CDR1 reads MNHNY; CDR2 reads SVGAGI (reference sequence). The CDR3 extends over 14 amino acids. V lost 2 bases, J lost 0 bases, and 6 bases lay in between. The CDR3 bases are TGTGCCAGCAGTTACCGGGACAGCACAGATACGCAGTATTTT. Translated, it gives CASSYRDSTDTQYF.

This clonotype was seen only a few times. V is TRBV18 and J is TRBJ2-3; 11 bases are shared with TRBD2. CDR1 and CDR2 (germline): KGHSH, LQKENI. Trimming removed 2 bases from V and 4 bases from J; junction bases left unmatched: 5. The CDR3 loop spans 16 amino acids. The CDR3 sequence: CASSPGTSGSADTQYF. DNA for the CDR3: TGTGCCAGCTCACCAGGCACTAGCGGGAGCGCAGATACGCAGTATTTT. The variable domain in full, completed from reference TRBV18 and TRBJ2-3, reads NAGVMQNPRHLVRRRGQEARLRCSPMKGHSHVYWYRQLPEEGLKFMVYLQKENIIDESGMPKERFSAEFPKEGPSILRIQQVVRGDSAAYFCASSPGTSGSADTQYFGPGTRLTVL.

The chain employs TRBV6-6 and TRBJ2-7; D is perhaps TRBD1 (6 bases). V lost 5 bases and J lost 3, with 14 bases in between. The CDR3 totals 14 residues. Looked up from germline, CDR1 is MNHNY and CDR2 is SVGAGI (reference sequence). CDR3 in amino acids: CASSRGGINYEQYF. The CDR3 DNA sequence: TGTGCCAGCAGTCGAGGGGGAATAAACTACGAGCAGTACTTC.

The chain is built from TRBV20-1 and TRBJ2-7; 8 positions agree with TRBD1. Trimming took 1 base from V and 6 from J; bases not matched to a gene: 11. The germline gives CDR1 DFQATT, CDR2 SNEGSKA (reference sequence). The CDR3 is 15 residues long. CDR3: CSARATGVASPEQYF. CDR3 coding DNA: TGCAGTGCTAGAGCGACAGGGGTTGCCTCTCCCGAGCAGTACTTC.

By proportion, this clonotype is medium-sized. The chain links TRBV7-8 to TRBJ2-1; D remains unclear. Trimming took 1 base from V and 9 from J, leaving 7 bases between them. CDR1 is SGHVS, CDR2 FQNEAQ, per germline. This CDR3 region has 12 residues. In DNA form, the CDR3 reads TGTGCCAGCAGCTTAGACGGGCCTGAGCAGTTCTTC. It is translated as CASSLDGPEQFF. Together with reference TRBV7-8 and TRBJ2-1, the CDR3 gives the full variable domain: GAGVSQSPRYKVAKRGQDVALRCDPISGHVSLFWYQQALGQGPEFLTYFQNEAQLDKSGLPSDRFFAERPEGSVSTLKIQRTQQEDSAVYLCASSLDGPEQFFGPGTRLTVL.

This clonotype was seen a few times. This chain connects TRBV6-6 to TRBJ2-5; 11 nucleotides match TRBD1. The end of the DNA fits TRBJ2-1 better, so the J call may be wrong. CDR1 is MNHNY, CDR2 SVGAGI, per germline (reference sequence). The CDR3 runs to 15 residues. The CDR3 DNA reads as TGTGCCAGCAGTTACTCGGGGACAGGGGGGGAGACCCAGTTCTTC. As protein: CASSYSGTGGETQFF.

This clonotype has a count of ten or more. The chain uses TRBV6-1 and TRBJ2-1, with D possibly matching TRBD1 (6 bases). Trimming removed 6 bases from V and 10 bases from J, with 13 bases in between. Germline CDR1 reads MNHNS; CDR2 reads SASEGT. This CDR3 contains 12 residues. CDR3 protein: CASRQGSYEQFF. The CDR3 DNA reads TGTGCCAGCAGACAGGGCTCCTACGAGCAGTTCTTC.

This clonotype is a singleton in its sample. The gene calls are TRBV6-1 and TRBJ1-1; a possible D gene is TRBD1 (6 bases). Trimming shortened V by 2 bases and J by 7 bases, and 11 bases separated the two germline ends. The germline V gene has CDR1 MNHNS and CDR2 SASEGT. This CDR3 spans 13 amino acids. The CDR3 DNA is TGTGCCAGCAGTGAAAGGGGGAGCCGTGAAGCTTTCTTT. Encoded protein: CASSERGSREAFF.

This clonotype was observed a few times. CDR3 in DNA: TGTGCCAGCAGTTTAGTGGGACAGACACGCGGGGGCTACACCTTC. Protein sequence: CASSLVGQTRGGYTF. The chain combines TRBV27 with TRBJ1-2, with TRBD1 matching over 7 bases. This CDR3 region has 15 residues. After removal of 2 bases from V and 8 bases from J, the junction contained 11 bases not matched to a gene. The germline V gene encodes CDR1 MNHEY and CDR2 SMNVEV (reference sequence).